This T cell receptor beta chain comes out of a study of T cell responses to AZD1222 COVID-19 vaccine. The wider study: It was second doses at about 4 or about 12 weeks that were pooled. Whole-study findings and limits: Repertoire samples came only from after the peak T cell response. Among the donors, most were white British and more were female, and clonal diversity was possibly underestimated.

Concerning this clone itself: Its antigen is not known.

CDR1 is MDHEN and CDR2 is SYDVKM in the germline V gene. The V and J ends lost 7 bases and 6 bases respectively, with 25 bases between them. This CDR3 is 17 amino acids long. TCRdb's table, derived via immunoSEQ multiplex PCR, lists solely in-frame clones and lacks some. The profile shows some 130,000 clones, roughly 89% of them singletons. The sample here was peripheral blood, taken on day 0 of AZD1222 vaccination. The receptor's source is an adult in good health. The chain couples TRBV28 to TRBJ2-1; weak D call: TRBD2 (6 bases). The CDR3 nucleotides read TGTGCCAGCACACCCCCGTTTACTAGCCCTCCAGTCAATGAGCAGTTCTTC. Translated, it gives CASTPPFTSPPVNEQFF.